Below, one TCR beta chain is given with its context. The clone's antigen remains unknown. No much larger clone is present one base from it, and per-base qualities are unavailable. This entry belongs to a study of CD8+CD57+ T cells in acquired aplastic anemia (dated by TCRdb to the late 2010s). In terms of the full investigation: A mean of roughly 2.9 ug of DNA, ranging from about 0.2 to 27.4 ug, was extracted from sorted CD4+ and CD8+ cells. A CD8+CD57+ expansion meant a frequency higher than the mean frequency seen in healthy subjects. What the work shows at the level of the full study, not this receptor alone: Between patients and healthy controls, no significant difference in CD8+ Simpson's diversity was found (P=0.060). Twenty-nine CD8+ CDR3 sequences were found in both patients and controls but appeared to be highly expressed in patients and within the immunodominant clones of the patients.

The CDR3 holds 15 amino acids from the cysteine to the phenylalanine. Only the CDR3 region is kept as DNA, spanning 45 bases read in frame from base 1. CDR1 LNHDA and CDR2 SQIVND are derived from the germline V gene (reference sequence). The V and J ends are trimmed by 5 bases and 5 bases, leaving 18 bases between them. TCR beta VDJ combination and CDR3 sequence profiling used genomic DNA as the template. An Illumina HiSeq 2000 was used for TCR repertoire sequencing. As for the original processing: TRBV/TRBJ rearrangement plots, CDR3 size and DJ length profiles, and Simpson's diversity index were used to assess repertoires. The most abundant DNA sequence in the deep sequencing data was taken as the immunodominant clone. CDR3 amino acid sequences were checked for sharing across subjects and were also compared against the VDJdb database and published repertoires. TCRdb reprocessed the public reads (quality trimming at Q25 with fastp, clone calling with MiXCR) and kept in-frame beta chains. CDR3 protein duplicates are merged, each entry listing the most common genes and DNA. The V and J calls follow TCRdb's processing rather than the paper's. The sample contains about 180,000 distinct CDR3 sequences, under 55% of them found a single time. The ten largest clones represent roughly 1.1% of the sample.

Flow cytometry had shown CD8+CD57+ cell expansion in the patients selected for sequencing. Severe acquired aplastic anemia was diagnosed in all patients according to International Study of Aplastic Anemia and Agranulocytosis and Camitta criteria. No therapy had been received by the patients at the time of blood sampling. In this study, sorted CD4+ and CD8+ T cells from the blood of healthy subjects and of severe aplastic anemia patients had their TCR repertoires deep-sequenced. In the USA, patient enrollment took place under clinicaltrials.gov protocols 00001620, 01623167, 00001397, 00071045, 00081523 and 00961064. Ficoll-Paque density gradient centrifugation was used to isolate peripheral blood mononuclear cells. Before DNA extraction, CD4+ and CD8+ T cells were sorted with FACS or magnetic beads.

This clonotype originated in a human donor with aplastic anemia. Sequenced material: sorted CD4+, CD8+, or CD8+CD57+ T cells (not recorded which) from PBMCs. Recombination joined TRBV19 with TRBJ2-5, with a tentative D gene TRBD2 over 6 matching bases. The CDR3 protein sequence reads: CASSPRTMVGETQYF. The nucleotide sequence is given as TGTGCCAGTAGTCCCCGGACTATGGTAGGGGAGACCCAGTACTTC.